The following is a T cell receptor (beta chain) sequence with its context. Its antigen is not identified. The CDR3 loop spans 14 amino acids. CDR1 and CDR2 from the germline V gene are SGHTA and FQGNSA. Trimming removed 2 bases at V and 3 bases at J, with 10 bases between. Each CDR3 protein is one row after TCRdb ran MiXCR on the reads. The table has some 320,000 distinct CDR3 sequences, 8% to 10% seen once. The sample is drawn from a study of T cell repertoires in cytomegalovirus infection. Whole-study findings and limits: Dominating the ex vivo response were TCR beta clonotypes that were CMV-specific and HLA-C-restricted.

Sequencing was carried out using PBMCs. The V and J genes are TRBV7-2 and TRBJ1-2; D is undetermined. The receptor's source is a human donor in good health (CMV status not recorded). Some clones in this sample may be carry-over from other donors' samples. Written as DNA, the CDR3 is TGTGCCAGCAGCTTACAGGCGAATTACTATGGCTACACCTTC. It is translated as CASSLQANYYGYTF.